A single sample gave rise to the 5 T cell receptor beta chains below, sequenced in a study of Ad26.COV2.S vaccination and SARS-CoV-2 variants (dated by TCRdb to the early 2020s). Receptors were amplified or captured by the immunoSEQ multiplex PCR assay. Here the immuneACCESS table is served through TCRdb, limited to in-frame sequences with V and J called. Missing clones are a known gap in these copies; in checked studies unresolved V genes cover under half, and the rest lacks a known reason. This sample comprises around 500,000 clones, 89% of them detected only once. The biggest ten clones account for about 1.7% of the sample. The treatment or condition label on this specimen signifies: roughly 18 received Ad26.COV2.S at low or high dose, single or two shots; about 5 received placebo; per-sample allocation not given. For vaccine and placebo recipients, repertoires were sequenced using samples collected on day 63 after the first injection.

Specimen: peripheral blood, collected in a trial of Ad26.COV2.S vaccine versus placebo. The origin of the receptors is a person between 18 and 60 years old who received the Ad26.COV2.S COVID-19 vaccine or a placebo.

CDR3 loop: CASGPYQETQYF. For the CDR3, the DNA is TGTGCCAGCGGCCCTTACCAAGAGACCCAGTACTTC. The genes are TRBV27 and TRBJ2-5; D not resolved. The V gene lost 8 bases and the J gene lost 0 bases, with 7 bases spanning the gap. Germline values: CDR1 MNHEY, CDR2 SMNVEV (reference sequence). The CDR3 consists of 12 residues.

There are a few counts of this clone. The CDR3 sequence is CASSPKGLAGALGGETQYF. CDR3 in DNA: TGTGCCAGCAGCCCAAAGGGACTAGCGGGAGCCCTAGGGGGAGAGACCCAGTACTTC. The chain links TRBV11-2 to TRBJ2-5; TRBD2 matches 14 bases. The CDR3 covers 19 residues. V shed 5 bases and J 4 bases; nucleotides not matched to a gene: 15. Germline V gene data show CDR1 as SGHAT and CDR2 as FQNNGV.

The chain has TRBV2 and TRBJ2-5; a possible D gene is TRBD2 (6 bases). Germline V gene data show CDR1 as SNHLY and CDR2 as FYNNEI. V dropped 8 bases and J dropped 4 bases, with 11 bases sitting between them. The CDR3 runs to 12 residues. CDR3 DNA: TGTGCCAGCCGGGACTTCGGAGAGACCCAGTACTTC. This gives the protein CASRDFGETQYF. Combining the CDR3 with reference TRBV2 and TRBJ2-5 gives the whole variable domain EPEVTQTPSHQVTQMGQEVILRCVPISNHLYFYWYRQILGQKVEFLVSFYNNEISEKSEIFDDQFSVERPDGSNFTLKIRSTKLEDSAMYFCASRDFGETQYFGPGTRLLVL.

The V call is TRBV3-1 (or the pseudogene TRBV3-2), the J call TRBJ1-2; no clear D gene. This CDR3 has 14 amino acids. Germline V gene lookup returns CDR1 LGHDT and CDR2 YNNKEL (reference sequence). Trimming took off 4 bases at V and 0 bases at J, with 9 bases between the two ends. CDR3 in DNA: TGTGCCAGCAGCCTCCCCGGAGCTAACTATGGCTACACCTTC. This encodes CASSLPGANYGYTF.

This chain uses TRBV9 with TRBJ2-7; 11 bases are a match to TRBD1. This CDR3 has 15 residues. Trimming cost V 4 bases and J 6 bases; bases outside gene matches: 9. Germline values: CDR1 SGDLS, CDR2 YYNGEE. This chain's CDR3 is CASSFSGTGGIEQYF. The CDR3 bases are TGTGCCAGCAGCTTTAGCGGGACAGGGGGTATCGAGCAGTACTTC.